The rows below give T cell receptor beta chains drawn from one sample of a study of cytomegalovirus exposure and HLA in healthy donors. Profiling relied on immunoSEQ multiplex PCR, and the TCRdb table lists in-frame clones only, not all of them. The profile shows about 120,000 clones, about 80% of them singletons. Material: PBMCs. The source of these receptors is a woman younger than 35 in good health and CMV-seronegative. Each CDR3 is given with its conserved first and last residue. The D gene is left open where the match is weak. The size entry is marked missing in some rows and otherwise reads once, few, many or a size class.

>TRBD2|TRBV7-9|NA|TRBJ2-2
TGTGCCAGCAGCCATCTCCCCAGCGGGGGAAACTCCGGGGAGCTGTTTTTT
CASSHLPSGGNSGELFF
>TRBD1|TRBV4-2|once|TRBJ1-6
TGTGCCAGCAGCCAAGCAACCGGGACAGGGGATTCACCCCTCCACTTT
CASSQATGTGDSPLHF
>TRBD1|TRBV7-9|NA|TRBJ1-1
TGTGCCAGCTACACCTCAGGTGGGGACAGGGGGCTGACCACTGAAGCTTTCTTT
CASYTSGGDRGLTTEAFF
>NA|TRBV7-8|NA|TRBJ1-5
TGTGCCAGCAGCTTCGCGGGGGGGAAAGGTCAGCCCCAGCATTTT
CASSFAGGKGQPQHF
>NA|TRBV4-1|NA|TRBJ2-2
TGCGCCAGCGGTAGTATCACCGGGGAGCTGTTTTTT
CASGSITGELFF
>NA|TRBV5-1|NA|TRBJ2-5
TGCGCCAGTAGCCGGGATAACCAAGAGACCCAGTACTTC
CASSRDNQETQYF
>TRBD1|TRBV7-6|once|TRBJ1-2
TGTGCCAGCAGCTCTACAGGGGGCAGTGGGGTCTATGGCTACACCTTC
CASSSTGGSGVYGYTF
>TRBD2|TRBV7-2|NA|TRBJ2-5
TGTGCCAGCAGCTTCAATAGCGGGAGAGAGACCCAGTACTTC
CASSFNSGRETQYF
>NA|TRBV15|NA|TRBJ1-5
TGTGCCACCAGCAGAGCCAAGGGAGAGGGCAATCAGCCCCAGCATTTT
CATSRAKGEGNQPQHF
>TRBD1|TRBV19|NA|TRBJ1-6
TGTGCCAGTAGTCGGAACCGGGACAGGTATAATTCACCCCTCCACTTT
CASSRNRDRYNSPLHF
>NA|TRBV5-6|NA|TRBJ2-1
TGTGCCAGCAGCGAAACAGGGAGTGAGCAGTTCTTC
CASSETGSEQFF
>NA|TRBV7-8|NA|TRBJ2-7
TGTGCCAGCAGCCGACTGGGGCAGGCTGGCTACGAGCAGTACTTC
CASSRLGQAGYEQYF
>TRBD2|TRBV5-6|NA|TRBJ2-2
TGTGCCAGCAGTTGGGGGGGGTTGAACACCGGGGAGCTGTTTTTT
CASSWGGLNTGELFF
>TRBD1|TRBV7-2|NA|TRBJ1-5
TGTGCCAGCAGTTATCGGACAGGAGGAAATCAGCCCCAGCATTTT
CASSYRTGGNQPQHF
>TRBD1|TRBV5-5|few|TRBJ2-7
TGTGCCAGCAGCTTGGCGCGGACGACAGGGGTTGGGCAGTACTTC
CASSLARTTGVGQYF
>TRBD1|TRBV10-2|NA|TRBJ1-1
TGCGCCAGCAGTGAGTCAGTCCCGGGACAGGGGGCGGGGGTGAACACTGAAGCTTTCTTT
CASSESVPGQGAGVNTEAFF
>TRBD1|TRBV29-1|NA|TRBJ1-1
TGCAGCGTTAACAGGGGAAAGGTCACTGAAGCTTTCTTT
CSVNRGKVTEAFF
>TRBD1|TRBV5-6|NA|TRBJ2-7
TGTGCCAGCAGTTGCGGACAGGGATCGTGCGAGCAGTACTTC
CASSCGQGSCEQYF
>NA|TRBV2|once|TRBJ2-2
TGTGCCAGCAGTGTAGTTCCCACCGGGGAGCTGTTTTTT
CASSVVPTGELFF
>TRBD1|TRBV11-2|NA|TRBJ1-1
TGTGCCAGCAGCTCTACAGGGGATTACACTGAAGCTTTCTTT
CASSSTGDYTEAFF
>NA|TRBV7-2|NA|TRBJ2-5
TGTGCCAGCAGCTTCGGGATACGCCGGGGGGAGACCCAGTACTTC
CASSFGIRRGETQYF
>NA|TRBV4-1|few|TRBJ2-7
TGCGCCAGCAGCCAAGTGCTGTCGTCGGTCTTCGAGCAGTACTTC
CASSQVLSSVFEQYF
>TRBD2|TRBV5-6|NA|TRBJ2-3
TGTGCCAGCACCCCCCGTGGCGGGACTACCTTTTTTGGTACGCAGTATTTT
CASTPRGGTTFFGTQYF
>NA|TRBV2|NA|TRBJ1-6
TGTGCCAGCAGTGGGGGAGGAGCCGGCTATAATTCACCCCTCCACTTT
CASSGGGAGYNSPLHF
>NA|TRBV6-5|NA|TRBJ2-2
TGTGCCAGCAGAACACAGAACACCGGGGAGCTGTTTTTT
CASRTQNTGELFF
>TRBD1|TRBV7-9|NA|TRBJ2-5
TGTGCCAGCAGTGCCACCCAGGGGGCGAGTCGAGGAGAGACCCAGTACTTC
CASSATQGASRGETQYF
>NA|TRBV6-1|NA|TRBJ1-1
TGTGCCAGCAGTAAAGCTTCAGGGTTGAACACTGAAGCTTTCTTT
CASSKASGLNTEAFF
>TRBD2|TRBV5-1|NA|TRBJ2-3
TGCGCCAGCAGCTCCCGCCCTACTAGCGGGAGTTTCACAGATACGCAGTATTTT
CASSSRPTSGSFTDTQYF
>NA|TRBV6-5|NA|TRBJ1-2
TGTGCCACCCGGGGGGCGCTAGACTACTATGGCTACACCTTC
CATRGALDYYGYTF